This T cell receptor (beta chain) was identified in a study of CD8 T cells in Susac syndrome. On the study more broadly: When blood was drawn, the patients with Susac syndrome were therapy-naive, on corticosteroids, or on intravenous immunoglobulin alone.

The CD8+ and CD4+ T cells were isolated magnetically using a negative isolation approach, whereas the TEMRA cells were enriched by FACS. V was cut by 3 bases and J by 5 bases, with 13 bases left in between. This CDR3 has 13 amino acids. Germline assignment: CDR1 GTSNPN and CDR2 SVGIG (reference sequence). The RNA input was about 0.5 to 1 ug, and it was reverse transcribed with random hexamers. TCRdb redid the calling of the immunoSEQ multiplex PCR reads with MiXCR, one entry per CDR3 protein. The top ten hold around 0.096% of the sample, which has approximately 190,000 distinct CDR3 sequences, under 97% seen once.

The clonotype comes from a human donor with Susac syndrome. Sequencing used CD4+ T cells from PBMCs. The chain is built from TRBV30 and TRBJ1-1; D ambiguous. The CDR3: CAWSFGLLTEAFF. The DNA for the CDR3 is TGTGCCTGGAGCTTCGGGCTCCTGACTGAAGCTTTCTTT.